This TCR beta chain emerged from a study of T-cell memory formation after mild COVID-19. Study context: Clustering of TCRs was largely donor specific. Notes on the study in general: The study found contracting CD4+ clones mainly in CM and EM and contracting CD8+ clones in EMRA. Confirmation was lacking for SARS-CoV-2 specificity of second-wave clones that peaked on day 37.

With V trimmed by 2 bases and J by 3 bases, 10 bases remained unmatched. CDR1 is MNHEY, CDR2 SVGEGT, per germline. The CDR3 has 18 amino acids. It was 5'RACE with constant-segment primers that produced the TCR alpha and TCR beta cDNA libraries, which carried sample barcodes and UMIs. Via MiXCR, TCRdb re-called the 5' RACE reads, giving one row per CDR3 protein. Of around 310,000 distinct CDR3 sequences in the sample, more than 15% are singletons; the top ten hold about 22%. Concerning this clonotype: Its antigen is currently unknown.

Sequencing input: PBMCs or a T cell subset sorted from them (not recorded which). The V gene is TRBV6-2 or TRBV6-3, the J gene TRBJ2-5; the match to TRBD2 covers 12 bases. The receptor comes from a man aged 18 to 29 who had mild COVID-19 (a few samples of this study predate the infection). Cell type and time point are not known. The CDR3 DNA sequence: TGTGCCAGCAGTTACCATCTAGCGGGGGGGCTACCGGAAGAGACCCAGTACTTC. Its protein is CASSYHLAGGLPEETQYF.